The 2 T cell receptor beta chains reported below all come from one sample, sequenced in a study of T cell responses to AZD1222 COVID-19 vaccine. The data were produced by immunoSEQ multiplex PCR, yet TCRdb's version contains in-frame clones alone and is incomplete. The sample includes roughly 180,000 clones, approximately 90% of them seen just once. The sequencing here drew on peripheral blood, taken on day 0 of AZD1222 vaccination. The receptors derive from an adult in good health.

The CDR3 DNA sequence: TGTGCCAGTAGTGCTGGGGGACCCCACAATGAGCAGTTCTTC. Translation: CASSAGGPHNEQFF. The chain carries TRBV19 and TRBJ2-1; either TRBD1 or TRBD2 may supply D (5 bases each). The CDR3 has 14 residues. Deletions cut 5 bases from V and 5 bases from J, with 13 bases between. Germline CDR1 reads LNHDA; CDR2 reads SQIVND (reference sequence).

V gene TRBV19 combines with J gene TRBJ1-5; 9 bases fit TRBD1. V was pared by 3 bases and J by 4 bases, with 7 bases of the junction left unmatched. The CDR3 runs 16 residues. Germline CDR1 is LNHDA and CDR2 is SQIVND (reference sequence). The CDR3 region has the DNA TGTGCCAGTAGTATCCCGGGACAGGGAGGGAATCAGCCCCAGCATTTT. Protein product: CASSIPGQGGNQPQHF.